This TCR beta chain originates from a study of a mutant IDH1 vaccine in newly diagnosed glioma. About the research overall: Beforehand, treatment had been radiotherapy, temozolomide, or both; the majority received both. Notes on the study in general: Changes to the top peripheral T cell clonotypes appeared unrelated to pseudoprogression. Across multiple MHC alleles, 80% to 95% of patients had vaccine-induced responses.

A word on this clone: Its antigen is unknown.

The sample's time point: baseline, week 1 (first vaccination visit). Treatment described: pre-vaccination baseline after standard-of-care therapy. Generated by immunoSEQ multiplex PCR, the TCRdb table keeps only in-frame clones and is missing some. The sample has about 98,000 clones; about 90% are singletons. The receptor's source is a woman between 50 and 59 years old with glioma. The sample consisted of PBMCs, taken from a glioma patient treated with radiotherapy, temozolomide or both.

The CDR3 DNA is TGTGCCAGCGGAAAACAGCCAACTAATGAAAAACTGTTTTTT. As protein: CASGKQPTNEKLFF. This rearrangement joins TRBV6-5 to TRBJ1-4, with no clear D. The germline V gene encodes CDR1 MNHEY and CDR2 SVGAGI. Trimming removed 8 bases at V and 0 bases at J, with 10 bases between. The CDR3 extends over 14 amino acids.